Listed here are 8 T cell receptor beta chains from one sample, sequenced in a study of blood T cell repertoires in COVID-19 (dated by TCRdb to between 2020 and 2021). The method behind the library was the immunoSEQ multiplex PCR assay. Held by TCRdb, this immuneACCESS table contains in-frame sequences only and omits some clones. Under half of the omission traces to an unresolved V gene where checked; the cause of the rest is unknown. Across this sample there are approximately 280,000 clones, with 90% seen only once. Clones ranked in the top ten supply about 1.7% of the sample. The sample consisted of PBMCs or T cells enriched from blood (not recorded which). The receptors were gathered from a woman between 18 and 29 years old with acute COVID-19.

The chain employs TRBV9 and TRBJ1-6, with TRBD1 matching over 8 bases. The junction had 2 bases not matched to a gene; V was cut back by 1 base and J by 5 bases. CDR3 length: 15 residues. Germline V CDR1 and CDR2: SGDLS, YYNGEE. CDR3 nucleotide sequence: TGTGCCAGCAGCGTATCGGGACAGGATAATTCACCCCTCCACTTT. Protein product: CASSVSGQDNSPLHF.

The rearrangement joins TRBV6-2 or TRBV6-3 to TRBJ2-3, with 8 positions matching TRBD1. CDR3 length: 16 residues. From germline, CDR1 is MNHEY and CDR2 SVGEGT. With 6 bases clipped from V and 5 bases from J, the junction kept 13 bases outside the gene matches. CDR3 DNA: TGTGCCAGCAGCCCCTCGTGGGGCAGGGGGCGAGATACGCAGTATTTT. Translated: CASSPSWGRGRDTQYF.

This chain joins TRBV6-5 and TRBJ2-5; 13 bases align to TRBD2. The CDR3 is 16 amino acids. Germline CDR1 is MNHEY and CDR2 is SVGAGI. V gave up 2 bases and J gave up 4 bases; unmatched junction bases: 4. DNA for the CDR3: TGTGCCAGCAGTTACCGCCGGACTAGCGGGAGAGAGACCCAGTACTTC. Protein product: CASSYRRTSGRETQYF.

For the CDR3, the DNA is TGTGCCAGTAGTAGAATGGGAACCGGGACAGGGGGCAATCAGCCCCAGCATTTT. Its protein product is CASSRMGTGTGGNQPQHF. V and J are TRBV19 and TRBJ1-5; TRBD1 matches 10 bases. Unmatched junction bases numbered 11, after V lost 4 bases and J lost 2 bases. Germline loops: CDR1 LNHDA, CDR2 SQIVND (reference sequence). There are 18 residues in the CDR3.

The V gene is TRBV10-3, the J gene TRBJ2-3, with 10 bases matching TRBD2. Germline V lookup: CDR1 ENHRY, CDR2 SYGVKD. The CDR3 runs to 16 residues. Trimming took 4 bases from V and 3 from J; bases not matched to a gene: 7. CDR3 nucleotide sequence: TGTGCCATCAGTGTGAGGACTAGCGGTTTAACAGATACGCAGTATTTT. As protein: CAISVRTSGLTDTQYF.

V usage is TRBV28 and J usage is TRBJ2-1; 10 positions match TRBD2. V shed 5 bases, J shed 3 bases, and the junction held 7 bases outside the gene matches. The germline gives CDR1 MDHEN, CDR2 SYDVKM. CDR3 length equals 16 residues. The CDR3 loop is CASSVPGTSDYNEQFF. CDR3 in DNA: TGTGCCAGCAGTGTACCCGGGACTAGCGACTACAATGAGCAGTTCTTC.

J is TRBJ2-2 and V is TRBV10-1; D remains unclear. Germline assignment: CDR1 WNHNN and CDR2 SYGVQD (reference sequence). Trimming shortened V by 7 bases and J by 7 bases, and 10 bases separated the two germline ends. The CDR3 has 12 amino acids. The CDR3 here is CASTNYGGELFF. Here the CDR3 DNA reads TGCGCCAGCACCAACTATGGCGGGGAGCTGTTTTTT.

This sequence joins TRBV19 and TRBJ2-2; perhaps TRBD1 as D (5 bases). Per germline, CDR1 LNHDA and CDR2 SQIVND (reference sequence). CDR3 length equals 14 residues. Trimming removed 7 bases from V and 7 bases from J, with 16 bases in between. The DNA of the CDR3 is TGTGCCAGTAATCCGGCAGGGTGGGTCGGGGAGCTGTTTTTT. Protein product: CASNPAGWVGELFF.